The 14 T cell receptor beta chains in this list originate from one sample, sequenced in a study of shared clonotypes between healthy human individuals (dated by TCRdb to about 2020). CD8 naive samples were CD45RO-negative cells positively selected for CCR7, giving a CD45RA+CCR7+ population that excluded TemRA cells. Library preparation employed the immunoSEQ multiplex PCR assay. TCRdb obtained this table from immuneACCESS and retained in-frame rearrangements with V and J assigned. These tables miss some clones; where compared with another copy, unresolved V genes account for less than half of the shortfall, and the remainder is unexplained. A total of some 2,100,000 clones appear in this sample, about 92% of them only once. The ten largest clones represent roughly 1.8% of the sample. Specimen: naive CD8+ T cells from PBMCs. The intended sense of this specimen's cell subset or site label: CD45RA+CCR7+. These receptors were taken from a young man in good health. Some clones in this sample may be carry-over from other donors' samples.

This chain connects TRBV23-1 to TRBJ1-3, with a tentative D call TRBD1 (6 bases). TRBV23-1 is an open reading frame whose function is uncertain. The CDR3 has 15 amino acids. The V end was cut by 4 bases, the J end by 3 bases, with 13 bases between. The CDR3 DNA sequence: TGCGCCAGCAGTCGAACAGGGTTGTGTGGAAACACCATATATTTT. Protein: CASSRTGLCGNTIYF.

The chain recombines TRBV30 with TRBJ2-1; 7 bases fit TRBD2. The germline V gene encodes CDR1 GTSNPN and CDR2 SVGIG (reference sequence). V dropped 4 bases and J dropped 6; count of bases not matched to a gene: 15. The CDR3 is 16 residues long. The CDR3 is CAWTGGGLLIGNEQFF. In DNA, the CDR3 is TGTGCCTGGACGGGCGGGGGTTTACTTATAGGCAATGAGCAGTTCTTC. The variable domain in full, completed from reference TRBV30 and TRBJ2-1, reads SQTIHQWPATLVQPVGSPLSLECTVEGTSNPNLYWYRQAAGRGLQLLFYSVGIGQISSEVPQNLSASRPQDRQFILSSKKLLLSDSGFYLCAWTGGGLLIGNEQFFGPGTRLTVL.

The chain has TRBV7-2 and TRBJ1-3; the match to TRBD1 covers 8 bases. This CDR3 contains 16 residues. Looked up from germline, CDR1 is SGHTA and CDR2 is FQGNSA. Trimming removed 4 bases from V and 4 bases from J; junction bases left unmatched: 9. The CDR3 sequence is CASSSRTGLGGNTIYF. The CDR3 DNA reads as TGTGCCAGCAGCTCTCGGACAGGGCTGGGGGGAAACACCATATATTTT. The full variable domain, its missing parts supplied by reference TRBV7-2 and TRBJ1-3, is GAGVSQSPSNKVTEKGKDVELRCDPISGHTALYWYRQSLGQGLEFLIYFQGNSAPDKSGLPSDRFSAERTGGSVSTLTIQRTQQEDSAVYLCASSSRTGLGGNTIYFGEGSWLTVV.

V is TRBV27 and J is TRBJ2-3, with 11 bases aligning to TRBD2. With 0 bases clipped from V and 3 bases from J, the junction kept 5 bases outside the gene matches. The CDR3 is made up of 17 amino acids. Germline V gene data show CDR1 as MNHEY and CDR2 as SMNVEV (reference sequence). CDR3 sequence (DNA): TGTGCCAGCAGTTTATCCCAGGGACTAGCGGATACAGATACGCAGTATTTT. Amino acids: CASSLSQGLADTDTQYF.

The chain couples TRBV15 to TRBJ1-1; 9 nucleotides align to TRBD1. The CDR3 runs to 16 residues. V was clipped by 3 bases and J by 3 bases; unmatched bases: 8. Per germline, CDR1 LNHNV and CDR2 YYDKDF (reference sequence). The CDR3 bases are TGTGCCACCAGCAGGGCGACAGGGGGAATGGACACTGAAGCTTTCTTT. This encodes CATSRATGGMDTEAFF.

V and J are TRBV10-3 and TRBJ2-7, with D possibly being TRBD2 (5 bases). Germline lookup yields CDR1 ENHRY and CDR2 SYGVKD. This CDR3 comprises 15 residues. The V gene lost 10 bases and the J gene lost 3 bases, with 22 bases spanning the gap. The CDR3 sequence: CATKNQKEGRYEQYF. In DNA form, the CDR3 reads TGTGCCACTAAGAACCAAAAAGAGGGTCGCTACGAGCAGTACTTC.

The J gene is TRBJ1-1, the V gene TRBV19; TRBD1 matches at 8 bases. The germline gives CDR1 LNHDA, CDR2 SQIVND (reference sequence). CDR3 length: 16 amino acids. The V and J ends lost 4 bases and 4 bases, in that order; junction bases with no gene match: 11. CDR3 coding DNA: TGTGCCAGTAGTACCCTCGATTGGACAGGGTTCACTGAAGCTTTCTTT. It specifies CASSTLDWTGFTEAFF.

The chain recombines TRBV10-3 with TRBJ1-2; 7 bases are shared with TRBD1. V lost 3 bases to trimming and J lost 2 bases; unmatched junction nucleotides: 3. Germline lookup yields CDR1 ENHRY and CDR2 SYGVKD. The CDR3 consists of 14 residues. This CDR3 is CAISDNRGNYGYTF. CDR3 bases: TGTGCCATCAGTGACAACAGGGGAAACTATGGCTACACCTTC.

The chain joins TRBV7-2 to TRBJ1-1; possible D gene TRBD1, 5 bases. Between the trimmed V and J ends, which lost 5 bases and 1 base, there was a span of 11 bases. The length of the CDR3 is 14 residues. Germline-derived CDR1 and CDR2 are SGHTA and FQGNSA. CDR3 residues: CASSVGTGNTEAFF. The CDR3, as DNA: TGTGCCAGCAGCGTAGGGACGGGGAACACTGAAGCTTTCTTT.

The V and J genes are TRBV11-3 and TRBJ2-1, with D unclear. Germline V gene lookup returns CDR1 SGHNT and CDR2 YENEEA. This CDR3 spans 15 amino acids. V lost 4 bases and J lost 6, with 16 bases in between. The CDR3 spells CASSSRPLPPNEQFF. In DNA, the CDR3 is TGTGCCAGCAGCTCCCGACCCCTACCCCCCAATGAGCAGTTCTTC.

V usage is TRBV27 and J usage is TRBJ1-1; maybe TRBD1 (5 bases). In germline, CDR1 is MNHEY, CDR2 SMNVEV (reference sequence). The CDR3 loop spans 17 amino acids. V shed 5 bases and J shed 0 bases, with 19 bases lying between them. CDR3 loop: CASSPIPQGPMNTEAFF. CDR3 nucleotides: TGTGCCAGCAGTCCGATCCCCCAGGGACCTATGAACACTGAAGCTTTCTTT.

DNA for the CDR3: TGTGCCAGCAGGAGGGGGCCTGAAGCTTTCTTT. It translates to CASRRGPEAFF. This chain connects TRBV2 to TRBJ1-1, with 7 bases aligning to TRBD1. This CDR3 region has 11 residues. The V gene's germline CDR1 is SNHLY and CDR2 FYNNEI. Trimming took 6 bases from V and 6 from J; bases not matched to a gene: 1.

The chain joins TRBV11-2 to TRBJ1-1; maybe TRBD1 (5 bases). Germline V gene sequence: CDR1 SGHAT, CDR2 FQNNGV. Trimming cost V 4 bases and J 1 base, with 19 bases left between them. The CDR3 runs 17 residues. CDR3 coding DNA: TGTGCCAGCAGCTCCGCAGGGTTGAGAATCGGGAACACTGAAGCTTTCTTT. Translated, it gives CASSSAGLRIGNTEAFF.

The rearrangement links TRBV5-6 to TRBJ1-1; D is possibly TRBD1 (5 bases). The CDR3 is made up of 15 amino acids. V was cut by 5 bases and J by 4 bases, with 18 bases left in between. CDR1 and CDR2 from the germline V gene are SGHDT and YYEEEE. The CDR3 protein is CASSIKFGTGTEAFF. CDR3 in DNA: TGTGCCAGCAGTATAAAGTTCGGGACGGGCACTGAAGCTTTCTTT.